This T cell receptor (beta chain) was recorded in a study of T cells in Graves' hyperthyroidism and ophthalmopathy. Study-level findings and limits: The authors' 13 V-J model separated ophthalmopathy from stable hyperthyroidism. Blood samples included most of the expanded thyroid clonotypes exceeding 0.001.

TCR beta CDR3 regions were amplified from RNA transcripts. An initial round of RT-PCR targeting the TCR CDR3 relied on the HTBI primer set. MiXCR, applied by TCRdb to the multiplex PCR reads, yields one record per CDR3 protein. Among roughly 570,000 distinct CDR3 sequences, approximately 14% were seen once, and the ten largest hold under 8%. This clonotype showed up many times. Its antigen is not identified. The CDR3 extends over 14 amino acids. The germline gives CDR1 GTSNPN, CDR2 SVGIG (reference sequence). Trimming removed 3 bases at V and 4 bases at J, with 12 bases between. Specimen: blood. The clonotype originates from a woman aged 25 to 45 with Graves' hyperthyroidism. V is TRBV30 and J is TRBJ2-2; D might be TRBD2 (6 bases). The CDR3 sequence: CAWRYGSTTGELFF. The CDR3 DNA reads as TGTGCCTGGAGGTACGGGAGCACCACCGGGGAGCTGTTTTTT.